The 9 T cell receptor beta chains below were found in one sample sequenced in a study of blood T cells in healthy people across ages. A J-beta primer mix and a sample-barcoded 5' primer were used in a second PCR of roughly 6 to 12 cycles. TCRdb reanalysed the 5' RACE reads using MiXCR and keeps one entry per CDR3 protein. Counted here are hundreds of thousands of distinct CDR3 sequences, around 45% occurring once; the ten biggest clones make up 25% to 35%. Source material: blood. The receptors here all came from a woman aged 60-75 years in good health.

The gene calls are TRBV4-3 and TRBJ2-1; possible D gene TRBD2, 6 bases. This CDR3 has 12 residues. Germline CDR1 reads LGHNA; CDR2 reads YSLEER. The germline V and J ends were trimmed by 0 bases and 10 bases, with 7 bases remaining between them. CDR3 coding DNA: TGCGCCAGCAGCCAAGAAGGACTAGAGCAGTTCTTC. It specifies CASSQEGLEQFF.

This clonotype was detected only a few times. The V call is TRBV2, the J call TRBJ2-1; D is unresolved. Germline V gene data show CDR1 as SNHLY and CDR2 as FYNNEI. The CDR3 is made up of 15 amino acids. V was clipped by 7 bases and J by 4 bases, with 17 bases between them. The chain's CDR3 is CASTHLAPQYNEQFF. CDR3 nucleotide sequence: TGTGCCAGCACCCACCTGGCACCGCAGTACAATGAGCAGTTCTTC.

The chain combines TRBV18 with TRBJ1-1; no firm D call. Trimming shortened V by 4 bases and J by 1 base, and 4 bases separated the two germline ends. Germline V CDR1 and CDR2: KGHSH, LQKENI. The CDR3 is 12 residues long. CDR3: CASSQTNTEAFF. The CDR3 DNA reads as TGTGCCAGCTCACAGACGAACACTGAAGCTTTCTTT.

In its sample, this clonotype was seen a few times. This rearrangement joins TRBV20-1 to TRBJ2-3; the match to TRBD1 covers 7 bases. J lost 1 base, V lost 4 bases, and 2 bases had no gene match. Germline V gives CDR1 DFQATT, CDR2 SNEGSKA (reference sequence). CDR3 length equals 13 residues. The CDR3 DNA reads TGCAGTGCTAAGGGGGCCGGCACAGATACGCAGTATTTT. Its translation: CSAKGAGTDTQYF.

Turning to this clonotype: A much bigger clone sits one base away, suggesting this may be a read error. The rearrangement uses TRBV14 and TRBJ2-7; D not certain. Per germline, CDR1 SGHDN and CDR2 FVKESK. The germline V and J ends were trimmed by 2 bases and 5 bases, with 4 bases remaining between them. This CDR3 is 11 amino acids long. CDR3 sequence: CASSQSHEQYF. DNA for the CDR3: TGTGCCAGCAGCCAATCCCACGAGCAGTACTTC. The entire variable domain, with the rest obtained from reference TRBV14 and TRBJ2-7, is as follows: EAGVTQFPSHSVIEKGQTVTLRCDPISGHDNLYWYRRVMGKEIKFLLHFVKESKQDESGMPNNRFLAERTGGTYSTLKVQPAELEDSGVYFCASSQSHEQYFGPGTRLTVT.

In this sample, this clonotype turned up once. This rearrangement joins TRBV30 to TRBJ2-5, with no clear D. In germline, CDR1 is GTSNPN, CDR2 SVGIG (reference sequence). The V and J ends lost 4 bases and 4 bases respectively, with 13 bases between them. The CDR3 is 13 residues long. The CDR3 DNA is TGTGCCTGGAACAGTGGTTTGGGAGAGACCCAGTACTTC. This gives the protein CAWNSGLGETQYF.

This chain joins TRBV20-1 and TRBJ2-5, with 10 bases matching TRBD2. Near its end, the DNA agrees better with TRBJ2-7, so the J call may be wrong. There are 14 residues in the CDR3. Germline CDR1 DFQATT, CDR2 SNEGSKA (reference sequence). DNA of the CDR3: TGCAGTGCTAGAGCACCGGGACTAGCGCTCGAGCAGTACTTC. Translation: CSARAPGLALEQYF.

The chain employs TRBV20-1 and TRBJ2-7; 11 bases fit TRBD2. The CDR3 consists of 14 residues. The junction had 4 bases not matched to a gene; V was cut back by 6 bases and J by 0 bases. Looked up from germline, CDR1 is DFQATT and CDR2 is SNEGSKA (reference sequence). Here the CDR3 reads CSARTSGLSYEQYF. The CDR3 nucleotides read TGCAGTGCAAGGACTAGCGGGCTCTCCTACGAGCAGTACTTC.

This chain joins TRBV11-1 and TRBJ2-7; TRBD2 aligns across 9 bases. There are 16 residues in the CDR3. Germline CDR1 is SGHAT and CDR2 is FQDESV (reference sequence). Trimming removed 2 bases from V and 2 bases from J; junction bases left unmatched: 7. The CDR3, as DNA: TGTGCCAGCAGCTTATCGACTAGCGGCCTTCCCTACGAGCAGTACTTC. Translated: CASSLSTSGLPYEQYF.